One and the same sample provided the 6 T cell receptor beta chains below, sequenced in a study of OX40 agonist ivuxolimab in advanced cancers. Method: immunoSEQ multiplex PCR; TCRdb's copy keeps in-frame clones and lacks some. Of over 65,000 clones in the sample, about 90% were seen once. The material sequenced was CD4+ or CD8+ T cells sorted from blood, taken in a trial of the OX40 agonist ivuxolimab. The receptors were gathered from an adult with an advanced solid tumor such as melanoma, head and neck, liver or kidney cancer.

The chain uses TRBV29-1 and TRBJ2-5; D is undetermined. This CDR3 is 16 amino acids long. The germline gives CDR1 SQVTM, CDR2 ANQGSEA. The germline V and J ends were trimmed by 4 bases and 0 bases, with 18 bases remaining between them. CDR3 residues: CSVVLTARWDQETQYF. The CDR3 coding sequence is TGCAGCGTTGTTTTAACAGCGCGGTGGGACCAAGAGACCCAGTACTTC.

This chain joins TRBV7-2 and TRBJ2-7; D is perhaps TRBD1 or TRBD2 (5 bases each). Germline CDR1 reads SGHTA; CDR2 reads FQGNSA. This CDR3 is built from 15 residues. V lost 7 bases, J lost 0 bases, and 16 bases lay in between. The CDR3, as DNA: TGTGCCAGCACCCTCGGACAACGGGGCTCCTACGAGCAGTACTTC. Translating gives CASTLGQRGSYEQYF.

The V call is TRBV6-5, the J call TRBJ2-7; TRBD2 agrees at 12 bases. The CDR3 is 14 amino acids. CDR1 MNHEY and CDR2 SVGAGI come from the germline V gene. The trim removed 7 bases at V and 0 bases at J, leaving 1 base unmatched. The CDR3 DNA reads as TGTGCCAGCATACTAGCGGGGGGCTCCTACGAGCAGTACTTC. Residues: CASILAGGSYEQYF.

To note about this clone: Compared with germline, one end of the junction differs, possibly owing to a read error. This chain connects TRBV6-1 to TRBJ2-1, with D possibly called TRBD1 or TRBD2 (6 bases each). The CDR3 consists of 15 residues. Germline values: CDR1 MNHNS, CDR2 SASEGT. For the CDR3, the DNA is TGTGCCAGCAGACTGCGGGACACGCCCTACAGTGAGCAGTTCTTC. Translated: CASRLRDTPYSEQFF.

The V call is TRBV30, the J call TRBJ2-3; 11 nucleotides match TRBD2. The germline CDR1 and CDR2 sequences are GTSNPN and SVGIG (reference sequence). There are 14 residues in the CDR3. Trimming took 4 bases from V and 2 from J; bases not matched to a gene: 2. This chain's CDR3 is CAWTSGRPTDTQYF. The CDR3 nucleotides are TGTGCCTGGACTAGCGGGAGGCCCACAGATACGCAGTATTTT. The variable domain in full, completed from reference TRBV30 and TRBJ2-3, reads SQTIHQWPATLVQPVGSPLSLECTVEGTSNPNLYWYRQAAGRGLQLLFYSVGIGQISSEVPQNLSASRPQDRQFILSSKKLLLSDSGFYLCAWTSGRPTDTQYFGPGTRLTVL.

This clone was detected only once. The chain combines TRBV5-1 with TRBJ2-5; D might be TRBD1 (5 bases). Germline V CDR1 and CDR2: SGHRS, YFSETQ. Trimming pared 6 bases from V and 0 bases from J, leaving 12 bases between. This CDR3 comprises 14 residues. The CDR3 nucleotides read TGCGCCAGCACCCTCGACAGCTACCAAGAGACCCAGTACTTC. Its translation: CASTLDSYQETQYF.